This T cell receptor beta chain is drawn from a study of liver allograft versus peripheral blood T cells (dated by TCRdb to the early 2020s). Broadly, across the study: T cell receptor repertoires present within transplanted livers were compared with repertoires in the peripheral blood of liver transplant recipients. Overall results and qualifications from the work: The T cell receptor repertoires within liver allografts were reported to be different from the T cell receptor repertoires detected in peripheral blood.

CDR1 is given as SGDLS and CDR2 as YYNGEE, both from the germline V gene. Relative to germline, V is 0 bases shorter and J is 3 bases shorter, with 10 bases between their ends. The CDR3 holds 14 amino acids from the cysteine to the phenylalanine. The sequence is cut down to CDR3 DNA, 42 bases in frame from base 1. Sequencing instrument: Illumina MiSeq. TCRdb reran the public reads through fastp at Q25 and MiXCR, keeping productive beta chains. A single entry per CDR3 protein holds the most common genes and DNA from its merged rows. The sample table records about 6,500 distinct CDR3 sequences; around 18% of these occur just once. The ten largest clones represent roughly 54% of the sample. This clonotype has more than one count but fewer than ten. Its antigen remains undetermined. Base qualities are not recorded, but no much larger clone differs from it by a single base.

This sequence originates from a human patient who had a liver transplant. In transplant recipients, some T cells may be of donor rather than host origin. This receptor chain uses TRBV9 and TRBJ2-7; the D segment cannot be called with confidence. The CDR3 region: CASSVGSEFYEQYF. The nucleotide sequence is given as TGTGCCAGCAGCGTAGGCTCTGAATTCTACGAGCAGTACTTC.